Listed here are 15 T cell receptor beta chains from one sample, sequenced in a study of T cells in women clearing cervical HPV infection (dated by TCRdb to the late 2010s). Libraries were made using the immunoSEQ multiplex PCR assay. This is the immuneACCESS table as TCRdb keeps it, with only in-frame sequences that have V and J called. A part of the clones is gone; compared with another copy, unresolved V genes explain less than half, and the rest is unexplained. The sample table on file contains tens of thousands of clones. The ten largest account for about 8% of the sample. Sequencing was carried out using blood buffy coat. The receptors derive from a woman aged 18-70 years with a cervical HPV16 infection that either progressed to CIN3+ or cleared (not recorded which).

A note on this clone: The read gets to within 3 residues of the CDR3 end, and the germline J gene fills in the rest. The V gene is TRBV2, the J gene TRBJ2-7; the D gene could be TRBD1 or TRBD2 (5 bases each). Trimming removed 1 base at V and 0 bases at J, with 7 bases between. Germline loops: CDR1 SNHLY, CDR2 FYNNEI. The CDR3 totals 14 residues. The sequenced CDR3 bases are TGTGCCAGCAGTGAAGGAGGGGTCTCCTACGAG. The encoded protein is CASSEGGVSYE. The CDR3 in its entirety is CASSEGGVSYEQYF.

Of note for this clone: The CDR3 end lies 3 residues beyond the end of the read and is filled in from the germline J gene. The chain couples TRBV19 to TRBJ2-1, with 9 positions matching TRBD2. The CDR3 totals 15 residues. V shed 5 bases, J shed 2 bases, and the junction held 4 bases outside the gene matches. Per germline, CDR1 LNHDA and CDR2 SQIVND (reference sequence). The part of the CDR3 DNA that was read is TGTGCCAGTAGTCCCGGGACTAGCCCCTACAATGAG. It translates to CASSPGTSPYNE. The full CDR3 is CASSPGTSPYNEQFF.

Regarding this clone: The read halts 3 residues ahead of the CDR3 end, with the missing end drawn from the germline J gene. V and J are TRBV29-1 and TRBJ1-3, with 9 bases fitting TRBD1. The CDR3 sequence is 13 residues long. With 7 bases clipped from V and 4 bases from J, the junction kept 5 bases outside the gene matches. Germline CDR1 and CDR2: SQVTM and ANQGSEA. CDR3 DNA, as far as it was read: TGCAGCGCTACCGGGACAGGGGGAAACACC. Its protein is CSATGTGGNT. The whole CDR3 protein is CSATGTGGNTIYF.

In the case of this clone: The read comes to an end 3 residues before the CDR3 does, leaving the germline J gene to fill in the end. The V gene is TRBV20-1, the J gene TRBJ1-5; D is unclear. In germline, CDR1 is DFQATT, CDR2 SNEGSKA (reference sequence). V lost 0 bases and J lost 2, with 8 bases in between. This CDR3 is built from 14 residues. The part of the CDR3 DNA that was read is TGCAGTGCTAGAGATGCCGGGGGCAATCAGCCC. It encodes CSARDAGGNQP. The CDR3, in full, reads CSARDAGGNQPQHF.

Details on this clone: Read data end 3 residues before the CDR3 end; the end is taken from the germline J gene. The chain links TRBV6-1 to TRBJ2-7, with 9 bases matching TRBD1. CDR1 and CDR2 (germline): MNHNS, SASEGT. V trimming: 4 bases; J trimming: 2 bases; junction bases outside the gene matches: 9. This CDR3 spans 16 amino acids. Here the CDR3 reads CASSGRDRETPYEQYF. The covered CDR3 bases are TGTGCCAGCAGTGGAAGGGACAGGGAAACCCCCTACGAG.

About this clone: The CDR3 is cut off 3 residues early in the read; its end comes from the germline J gene. J is TRBJ2-3 and V is TRBV20-1; 9 bases line up with TRBD2. The CDR3 totals 15 residues. V gave up 2 bases and J gave up 2 bases; unmatched junction bases: 5. Germline assignment: CDR1 DFQATT and CDR2 SNEGSKA (reference sequence). The CDR3 DNA, read in part, is TGCAGTGCTAGAACCGGGACTAGCTCCACAGATACG. Its translation is CSARTGTSSTDT. In full, the CDR3 is CSARTGTSSTDTQYF.

With respect to this clone: The read gets to within 3 residues of the CDR3 end, and the germline J gene fills in the rest. The chain has TRBV4-1 and TRBJ2-5, with TRBD2 matching 10 bases. J lost 3 bases, V lost 3 bases, and 7 bases had no gene match. Germline values: CDR1 MGHRA, CDR2 YSYEKL. This CDR3 is 16 amino acids long. The part of the CDR3 DNA that was read is TGCGCCAGCAGCCATTATATAGCGGGGGGAGAAGAGACC. Amino acid sequence: CASSHYIAGGEET. The complete CDR3 reads CASSHYIAGGEETQYF.

About this clone: The read comes to an end 3 residues before the CDR3 does, leaving the germline J gene to fill in the end. The chain employs TRBV5-4 and TRBJ1-3; tentative D call: TRBD1 (6 bases). Germline V gene data show CDR1 as SGHNT and CDR2 as YYREEE (reference sequence). This CDR3 contains 15 residues. The V end was cut by 8 bases, the J end by 8 bases, with 23 bases between. The CDR3 is CASKLGTTSGDTIYF. The CDR3 DNA, read in part, is TGTGCCAGTAAGCTAGGGACAACCTCTGGCGACACC.

As for this clone: The read gets to within 3 residues of the CDR3 end, and the germline J gene fills in the rest. This chain links TRBV29-1 with TRBJ2-2, with D possibly matching TRBD2 (6 bases). The CDR3 consists of 13 residues. V lost 7 bases, J lost 2 bases, and 11 bases lay in between. Per germline, CDR1 SQVTM and CDR2 ANQGSEA. CDR3: CSANSGNTGELFF. The sequenced part of the CDR3 DNA is TGCAGCGCCAATAGCGGAAACACCGGGGAG.

Notes on this clone: The read halts 3 residues ahead of the CDR3 end, with the missing end drawn from the germline J gene. The V call is TRBV28, the J call TRBJ2-5; 15 nucleotides align to TRBD2. Germline CDR1 MDHEN, CDR2 SYDVKM. The trim removed 5 bases at V and 5 bases at J, leaving 6 bases unmatched. CDR3 length equals 16 residues. CDR3 in amino acids: CASSPQGLAGGETQYF. The CDR3 DNA, read in part, is TGTGCCAGCAGTCCCCAGGGACTAGCGGGGGGTGAGACC.

Concerning this clone itself: The read is 3 residues too short to cover the CDR3 end, so that end is filled in from the germline J gene. V usage is TRBV19 and J usage is TRBJ2-1, with 7 nucleotides matching TRBD1. Germline V gene lookup returns CDR1 LNHDA and CDR2 SQIVND (reference sequence). This CDR3 contains 13 residues. V was clipped by 10 bases and J by 4 bases; unmatched bases: 7. Here the CDR3 reads CATRDSIYNEQFF. The part of the CDR3 DNA that was read is TGTGCCACCAGGGACAGTATATACAATGAG.

In the case of this clone: Read sequence stops 3 residues before the CDR3 end, and the germline J gene provides the missing end. The V and J genes are TRBV5-4 and TRBJ2-7; 11 bases fit TRBD2. J was trimmed by 6 bases and V by 4 bases; bases with no gene match: 6. The germline V gene encodes CDR1 SGHNT and CDR2 YYREEE (reference sequence). This CDR3 comprises 14 residues. CDR3: CASSTLAGGGEQYF. The part of the CDR3 DNA that was read is TGTGCCAGCAGCACGCTAGCGGGAGGAGGCGAG. The entire variable domain, with the rest obtained from reference TRBV5-4 and TRBJ2-7, is as follows: ETGVTQSPTHLIKTRGQQVTLRCSSQSGHNTVSWYQQALGQGPQFIFQYYREEENGRGNFPPRFSGLQFPNYSSELNVNALELDDSALYLCASSTLAGGGEQYFGPGTRLTVT.

As for this clone: Read coverage stops 3 residues before the CDR3 terminus; the germline J gene supplies the remainder. This chain joins TRBV19 and TRBJ2-1, with 10 bases that match TRBD2. The CDR3 is made up of 18 amino acids. The V and J ends lost 2 bases and 4 bases, in that order; junction bases with no gene match: 11. CDR1 is LNHDA and CDR2 is SQIVND in the germline V gene (reference sequence). The covered CDR3 bases are TGTGCCAGTAGTATACTGTCTACTAGCGGGGCCCTTTACAATGAG. It translates to CASSILSTSGALYNE. The whole CDR3 sequence is CASSILSTSGALYNEQFF.

For this clone: The observed sequence ends 3 residues before the CDR3 terminus, with the missing tail filled in from the germline J gene. The chain has TRBV30 and TRBJ2-1; 9 positions match TRBD2. Germline V gene sequence: CDR1 GTSNPN, CDR2 SVGIG (reference sequence). The trim removed 3 bases at V and 5 bases at J, leaving 8 bases unmatched. This CDR3 is 15 amino acids long. The CDR3 protein is CAWSKWAGGHNEQFF. The sequenced part of the CDR3 DNA is TGTGCCTGGAGCAAGTGGGCGGGGGGGCACAATGAG.

As regards this clone: Read sequence stops 3 residues before the CDR3 end, and the germline J gene provides the missing end. The chain carries TRBV2 and TRBJ2-2, with TRBD2 matching over 9 bases. The length of the CDR3 is 18 residues. V dropped 5 bases and J dropped 2; count of bases not matched to a gene: 12. Germline CDR1 SNHLY, CDR2 FYNNEI. CDR3: CASSYRFGLAKNTGELFF. The CDR3 bases that were read are TGTGCCAGCAGTTACCGCTTCGGACTAGCGAAAAACACCGGGGAG.